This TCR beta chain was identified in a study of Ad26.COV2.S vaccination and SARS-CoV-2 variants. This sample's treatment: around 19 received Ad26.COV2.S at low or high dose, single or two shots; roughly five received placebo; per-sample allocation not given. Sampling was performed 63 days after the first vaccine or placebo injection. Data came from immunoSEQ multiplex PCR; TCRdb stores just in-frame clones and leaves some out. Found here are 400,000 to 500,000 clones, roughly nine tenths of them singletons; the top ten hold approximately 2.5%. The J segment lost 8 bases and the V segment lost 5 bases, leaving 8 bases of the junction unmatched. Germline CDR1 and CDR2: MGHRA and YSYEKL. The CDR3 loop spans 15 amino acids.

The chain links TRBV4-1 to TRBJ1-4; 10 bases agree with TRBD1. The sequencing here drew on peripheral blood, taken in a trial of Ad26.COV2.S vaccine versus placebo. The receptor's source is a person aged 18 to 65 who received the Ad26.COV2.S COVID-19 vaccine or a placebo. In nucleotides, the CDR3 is TGCGCCAGCAGCGTACGACAGGGGGCGCGGGAAAAACTGTTTTTT. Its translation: CASSVRQGAREKLFF.